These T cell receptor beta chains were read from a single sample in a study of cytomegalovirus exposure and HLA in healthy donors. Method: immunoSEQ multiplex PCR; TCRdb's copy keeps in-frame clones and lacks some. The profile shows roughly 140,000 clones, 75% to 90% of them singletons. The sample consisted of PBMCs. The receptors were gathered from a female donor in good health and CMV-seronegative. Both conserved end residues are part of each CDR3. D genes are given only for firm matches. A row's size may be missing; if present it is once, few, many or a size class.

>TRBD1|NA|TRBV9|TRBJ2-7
TGTGCCAGCAGCATCACCCGGGACAGGGGCGAGCAGTACTTC
CASSITRDRGEQYF
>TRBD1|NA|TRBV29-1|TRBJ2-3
TGCAGCGCCCGACAGGGTGTTGAGGATACGCAGTATTTT
CSARQGVEDTQYF
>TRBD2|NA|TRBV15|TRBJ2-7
TGTGCCACCAGCAGAGATCGACTAGCGGGCGGTGAGCAGTACTTC
CATSRDRLAGGEQYF
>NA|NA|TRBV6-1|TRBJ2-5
TGTGCCAGCAGTTATACACAACAAGAGACCCAGTACTTC
CASSYTQQETQYF
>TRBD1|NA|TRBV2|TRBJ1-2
TGTGCCAGCACCTCTATCGGACAGGGCGGTGTTTTCGGCTACACCTTC
CASTSIGQGGVFGYTF
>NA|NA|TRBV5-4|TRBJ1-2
TGTGCCAGCAGTCCTACCTCCCGGGACTATGGCTACACCTTC
CASSPTSRDYGYTF
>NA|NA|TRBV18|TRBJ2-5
TGTGCCAGCTCAAGACAGCAGGAGACCCAGTACTTC
CASSRQQETQYF
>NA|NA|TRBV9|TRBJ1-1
TGTGCCAGCAGCCCCTGGGGGGAAACTGAAGCTTTCTTT
CASSPWGETEAFF
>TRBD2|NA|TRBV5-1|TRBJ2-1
TGCGCCAGCAGCTTGGAACCACTCGCGGGAGGACTCTACAATGAGCAGTTCTTC
CASSLEPLAGGLYNEQFF
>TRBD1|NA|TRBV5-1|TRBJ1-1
TGCGCCAGCAGCCCGCAGGGGGCGGCCACTGAAGCTTTCTTT
CASSPQGAATEAFF
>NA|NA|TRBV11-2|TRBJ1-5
TGTGCCAGCAGCTGGGGGCCCGGCGGGAATCAGCCCCAGCATTTT
CASSWGPGGNQPQHF
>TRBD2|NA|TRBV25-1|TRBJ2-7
TGTGCCAGCAGTGAATATGGGGGACTATCCCCCTACGAGCAGTACTTC
CASSEYGGLSPYEQYF
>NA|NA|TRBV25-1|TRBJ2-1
TGTGCCAGCAGTGATTCAAGCGGTCTCTCCAATGAGCAGTTCTTC
CASSDSSGLSNEQFF
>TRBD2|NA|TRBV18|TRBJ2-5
TGTGCCAGCTCACCGACTAGCGGGGGAGAGACCCAGTACTTC
CASSPTSGGETQYF
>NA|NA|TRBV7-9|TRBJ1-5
TGTGCCAGCAGCTTAGTTAGTCAGCCCCAGCATTTT
CASSLVSQPQHF
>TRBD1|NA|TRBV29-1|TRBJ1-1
TGCAGCGTGGGCCTTTTCGACAGGGGGTCCACTGAAGCTTTCTTT
CSVGLFDRGSTEAFF
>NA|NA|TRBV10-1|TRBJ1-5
TGCGCCAGCAGCGATACAGGGTTCGTTCAGCCCCAGCATTTT
CASSDTGFVQPQHF
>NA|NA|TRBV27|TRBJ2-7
TGTGCCAGCAGTTTCCGTGGGCTAGCGAACGAGCAGTACTTC
CASSFRGLANEQYF
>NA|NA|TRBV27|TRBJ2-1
TGTGCCAGCAGTTTATCGGTCAGGGGCGCACTTAATGAGCAGTTCTTC
CASSLSVRGALNEQFF
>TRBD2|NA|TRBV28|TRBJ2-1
TGTGCCAGCAGTTTAAGGACTAGCGGGTCATATGAGCAGTTCTTC
CASSLRTSGSYEQFF
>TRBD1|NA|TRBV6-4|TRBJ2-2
TGTGCCAGCAGCACGGGACAGGGGACCGGGGAGCTGTTTTTT
CASSTGQGTGELFF
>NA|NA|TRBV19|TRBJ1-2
TGTGCCAGTCGACCAGGGGCGCAGTCCTATGGCTACACCTTC
CASRPGAQSYGYTF
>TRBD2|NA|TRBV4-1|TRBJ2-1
TGCGCCAGCAGCCAAACTAGCGGGAGGGCCCTTTCATCGTTATACAATGAGCAGTTCTTC
CASSQTSGRALSSLYNEQFF
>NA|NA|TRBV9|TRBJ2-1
TGTGCCAGCAGCGGCGTGGTAGCGTCGTACAATGAGCAGTTCTTC
CASSGVVASYNEQFF
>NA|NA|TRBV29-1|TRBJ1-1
TGCAGCGCCCTAACAGGTTTGGGGATGAACACTGAAGCTTTCTTT
CSALTGLGMNTEAFF
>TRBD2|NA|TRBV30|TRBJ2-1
TGTGCCTGGAGTGTACGGGGTTGGGGGAGGGCCTCTGACAATGAGCAGTTCTTC
CAWSVRGWGRASDNEQFF
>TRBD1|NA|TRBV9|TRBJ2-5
TGTGCCAGCAGCGTCGGACAGGGCTTGGAGACCCAGTACTTC
CASSVGQGLETQYF
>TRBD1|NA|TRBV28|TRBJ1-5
TGTGCCAGCTTAGGACAGGGCAGCCCTAGGCAGCCCCAGCATTTT
CASLGQGSPRQPQHF
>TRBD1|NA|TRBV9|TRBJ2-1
TGTGCCAGCAGCCCGGGGACAGGGGATGGTGAGCAGTTCTTC
CASSPGTGDGEQFF
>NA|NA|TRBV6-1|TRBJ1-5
TGTGCCAGCAGTGATGGGACGGACTACGATAGTAGCAATCAGCCCCAGCATTTT
CASSDGTDYDSSNQPQHF
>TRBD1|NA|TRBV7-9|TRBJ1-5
TGTGCCAGCAGCTTACAGGGGGCCGGCAATCAGCCCCAGCATTTT
CASSLQGAGNQPQHF
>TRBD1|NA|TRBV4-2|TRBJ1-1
TGTGCCAGCAGCCCCAGACAGGGAAAGACGAACACTGAAGCTTTCTTT
CASSPRQGKTNTEAFF
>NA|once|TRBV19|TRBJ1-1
TGTGCCAGTAGCCGGGAGCACTTGAACACTGAAGCTTTCTTT
CASSREHLNTEAFF
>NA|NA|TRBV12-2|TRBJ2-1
TGTGCAAGTCGCTTAGCCAAGGCAGGAGAGCAGTTCTTC
CASRLAKAGEQFF
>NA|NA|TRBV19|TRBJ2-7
TGTGCCAGTAGTGACAGCTACGAGCAGTACTTC
CASSDSYEQYF
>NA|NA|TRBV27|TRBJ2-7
TGTGCCAGCAGTCTGGGACTCACCTACGAGCAGTACTTC
CASSLGLTYEQYF
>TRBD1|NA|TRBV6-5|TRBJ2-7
TGTGCCAGCAGTTACCGGGACAGCTCCTACGAGCAGTACTTC
CASSYRDSSYEQYF
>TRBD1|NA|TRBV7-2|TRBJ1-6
TGTGCCAGCACTGTATGGGCAGGGGGCGCAGGGTCACCCCTCCACTTT
CASTVWAGGAGSPLHF
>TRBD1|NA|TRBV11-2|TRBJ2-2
TGTGCCAGCAGCTTGGACAGGAGCGGGGAGCTGTTTTTT
CASSLDRSGELFF
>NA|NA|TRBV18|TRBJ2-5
TGTGCCAGCTCAGGGAGTGGGCAAGAGACCCAGTACTTC
CASSGSGQETQYF
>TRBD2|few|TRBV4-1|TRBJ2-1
TGCGCCAGCAGACTCCTAGCGGGTCCTTACAATGAGCAGTTCTTC
CASRLLAGPYNEQFF
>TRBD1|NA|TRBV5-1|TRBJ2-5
TGCGCCAGCAGCCTCGGGACAGTGGGTCTGGGGCAAGAGACCCAGTACTTC
CASSLGTVGLGQETQYF
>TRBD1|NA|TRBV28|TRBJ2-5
TGTGCCAGCAGTTTAGTGGGGACGGGACAGGGGGGTCCGGAGACCCAGTACTTC
CASSLVGTGQGGPETQYF
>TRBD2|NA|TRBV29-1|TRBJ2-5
TGCAGCGTTCGGGGGGGGAAAGAGACCCAGTACTTC
CSVRGGKETQYF
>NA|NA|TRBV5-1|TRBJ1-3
TGCGCCAGCAGCTTGGCCTCAGACTCTGGAAACACCATATATTTT
CASSLASDSGNTIYF
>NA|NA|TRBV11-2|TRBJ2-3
TGTGCCAGCAGCTTTGAGCCCCACGATACAGATACGCAGTATTTT
CASSFEPHDTDTQYF
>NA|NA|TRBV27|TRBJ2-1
TGTGCCAGCAGTTGGTCCGGGTCCTACAATGAGCAGTTCTTC
CASSWSGSYNEQFF
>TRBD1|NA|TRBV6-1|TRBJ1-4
TGTGCCAGCAAGATCACAGGGGGCCAAGAAAAACTGTTTTTT
CASKITGGQEKLFF
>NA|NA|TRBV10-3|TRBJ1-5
TGTGCCATCAGTGGCCCCGGGTCCAAAAGGCCCCAGCATTTT
CAISGPGSKRPQHF
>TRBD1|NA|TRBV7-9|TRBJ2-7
TGTGCCAGCATCCAGGGACAGGGCTCCTACGAGCAGTACTTC
CASIQGQGSYEQYF
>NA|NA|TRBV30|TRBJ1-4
TGTGCCTGGAGAGGACAAGTTAATGAAAAACTGTTTTTT
CAWRGQVNEKLFF
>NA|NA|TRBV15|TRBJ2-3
TGTGCCACCAGCAGAGATCCGCAGAGCACAGATACGCAGTATTTT
CATSRDPQSTDTQYF
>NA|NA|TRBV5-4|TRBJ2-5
TGTGCCAGCAGCTTGGAATCCTCGGTGACCCAGTACTTC
CASSLESSVTQYF
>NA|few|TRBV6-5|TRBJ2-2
TGTGCCAGCAGCCTCGGGGGAGGTGGGGCCGGGGAGCTGTTTTTT
CASSLGGGGAGELFF
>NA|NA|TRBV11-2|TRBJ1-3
TGTGCCAGCAGCTCCGACACTGGAAACACCATATATTTT
CASSSDTGNTIYF
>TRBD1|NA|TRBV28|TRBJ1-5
TGTGCCAGCAGTTACAGGGGCTCGGGCAATCAGCCCCAGCATTTT
CASSYRGSGNQPQHF
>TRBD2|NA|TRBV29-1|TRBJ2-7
TGCAGCGTTAATGGTCAACCCAGCGGGAGCTCCTACGAGCAGTACTTC
CSVNGQPSGSSYEQYF